The next 18 T cell receptor beta chains were all read from a single sample in a study of blood T cell repertoires in COVID-19. Profiled with immunoSEQ multiplex PCR; TCRdb holds only in-frame clones, not every one. The repertoire holds about 380,000 clones, roughly nine tenths seen once, with 0.95% to 1.5% in the top ten. Sequenced sample: peripheral blood. These receptors were collected from a man in his forties with acute or convalescent COVID-19.

This rearrangement joins TRBV4-1 to TRBJ2-7, with no clear D. Per the germline V gene, CDR1 is MGHRA and CDR2 is YSYEKL. The V and J ends lost 1 base and 0 bases respectively, with 13 bases between them. The CDR3 covers 16 residues. The CDR3 bases are TGCGCCAGCAGCCAAGTGGTGGGCCTCATCTCCTACGAGCAGTACTTC. The encoded protein is CASSQVVGLISYEQYF.

The genes are TRBV27 and TRBJ1-3; 7 bases are shared with TRBD1. Trimming cost V 6 bases and J 0 bases; bases outside gene matches: 14. CDR3 length: 18 residues. Germline V gene data show CDR1 as MNHEY and CDR2 as SMNVEV (reference sequence). The CDR3 spells CASSRTGWPYSSGNTIYF. The CDR3 DNA reads TGTGCCAGCAGCAGGACAGGTTGGCCCTATAGCTCTGGAAACACCATATATTTT.

The CDR3 DNA is TGTGCCTGGAGATTACCAGATAGCAACACCATATATTTT. Protein sequence: CAWRLPDSNTIYF. The chain combines TRBV30 with TRBJ1-3; D is ambiguous. Germline CDR1 and CDR2: GTSNPN and SVGIG (reference sequence). This CDR3 contains 13 residues. V was pared by 3 bases and J by 7 bases, with 13 bases between.

The V and J genes are TRBV6-5 and TRBJ2-1; 8 bases map to TRBD2. The CDR3 has 15 amino acids. Germline assignment: CDR1 MNHEY and CDR2 SVGAGI. The junction had 6 bases not matched to a gene; V was cut back by 7 bases and J by 1 base. CDR3 bases: TGTGCCAGCACAAGCGGGGGCCGTTCCTACAATGAGCAGTTCTTC. Translating it yields CASTSGGRSYNEQFF.

The chain recombines TRBV6-5 with TRBJ1-2; TRBD1 aligns across 11 bases. V was pared by 4 bases and J by 8 bases, with 9 bases of the junction left unmatched. The CDR3 contains 15 residues. Germline V lookup: CDR1 MNHEY, CDR2 SVGAGI. In DNA, the CDR3 is TGTGCCAGCAGTTCCAGAGGACAGGGGGCGCGCGGCTACACCTTC. This codes for CASSSRGQGARGYTF.

The chain carries TRBV10-1 and TRBJ2-3, with a possible D match to TRBD1 (6 bases). V shed 0 bases and J shed 0 bases, with 22 bases lying between them. Germline assignment: CDR1 WNHNN and CDR2 SYGVQD (reference sequence). The CDR3 sequence is 20 residues long. The CDR3 protein is CASSESKIPGHRPSTDTQYF. The CDR3 nucleotides read TGCGCCAGCAGTGAGTCGAAAATACCGGGACATCGGCCGAGCACAGATACGCAGTATTTT.

The V gene is TRBV27, the J gene TRBJ1-1, with 10 bases fitting TRBD1. CDR3 length equals 14 residues. Germline V gene sequence: CDR1 MNHEY, CDR2 SMNVEV (reference sequence). J lost 6 bases, V lost 3 bases, and 4 bases had no gene match. CDR3 sequence: CASSLGQGNPEAFF. The DNA of the CDR3 is TGTGCCAGCAGTTTGGGACAGGGGAATCCTGAAGCTTTCTTT.

The chain employs TRBV11-2 and TRBJ1-2, with TRBD1 matching over 12 bases. Germline assignment: CDR1 SGHAT and CDR2 FQNNGV. With 1 base clipped from V and 8 bases from J, the junction kept 8 bases outside the gene matches. The CDR3 is 16 residues long. The CDR3 sequence: CASSLGRGQGARGYTF. The CDR3 DNA sequence: TGTGCCAGCAGCTTAGGTAGGGGACAGGGGGCGCGAGGCTACACCTTC.

This clone was found a few times. The genes are TRBV7-3 and TRBJ1-5; D is ambiguous. The CDR3 totals 13 residues. The germline V gene has CDR1 SGHTA and CDR2 FQGTGA. V shed 5 bases and J shed 3 bases, with 8 bases lying between them. This chain's CDR3 is CASSPTPNQPQHF. Written as DNA, the CDR3 is TGTGCCAGCAGCCCGACTCCCAATCAGCCCCAGCATTTT.

V is TRBV29-1 and J is TRBJ2-1, with D maybe TRBD2 (5 bases). The V gene lost 3 bases and the J gene lost 2 bases, with 8 bases spanning the gap. CDR1 SQVTM and CDR2 ANQGSEA come from the germline V gene. This CDR3 has 13 residues. CDR3 sequence (DNA): TGCAGCGTTGAGGTGGGAGCCTACAATGAGCAGTTCTTC. This encodes CSVEVGAYNEQFF.

The chain combines TRBV6-2 or TRBV6-3 with TRBJ2-1, with D unclear. From germline, CDR1 is MNHEY and CDR2 SVGEGT. The CDR3 runs to 12 residues. V lost 0 bases, J lost 8 bases, and 5 bases lay in between. CDR3 sequence reads: CASSYSADEQFF. DNA for the CDR3: TGTGCCAGCAGTTACTCGGCAGATGAGCAGTTCTTC.

The rearrangement uses TRBV18 and TRBJ1-2; 7 bases agree with TRBD1. J lost 8 bases, V lost 0 bases, and 9 bases had no gene match. The germline V gene has CDR1 KGHSH and CDR2 LQKENI. The CDR3 is 15 amino acids. The CDR3 nucleotides are TGTGCCAGCTCACCACCGACAGGGCAAAGTGTGGGCTACACCTTC. Encoded protein: CASSPPTGQSVGYTF. Using reference TRBV18 and TRBJ1-2 for the parts outside the CDR3, the full variable domain is NAGVMQNPRHLVRRRGQEARLRCSPMKGHSHVYWYRQLPEEGLKFMVYLQKENIIDESGMPKERFSAEFPKEGPSILRIQQVVRGDSAAYFCASSPPTGQSVGYTFGSGTRLTVV.

This chain links TRBV7-8 with TRBJ1-1; the match to TRBD1 covers 8 bases. V dropped 2 bases and J dropped 0; count of bases not matched to a gene: 5. Germline loops: CDR1 SGHVS, CDR2 FQNEAQ. The CDR3 loop spans 16 amino acids. DNA for the CDR3: TGTGCCAGCAGCTTAAGATGGACAGGGCTGAACACTGAAGCTTTCTTT. Translating it yields CASSLRWTGLNTEAFF.

The table lists this clone with a count of one. The V and J genes are TRBV20-1 and TRBJ2-7; 8 bases align to TRBD1. Germline-derived CDR1 and CDR2 are DFQATT and SNEGSKA (reference sequence). The CDR3 covers 15 residues. The trim removed 3 bases at V and 5 bases at J, leaving 12 bases unmatched. The CDR3 region has the DNA TGCAGTGCTAGTCCCCCCAAGGACAGGGTGAACGAGCAGTACTTC. Protein sequence: CSASPPKDRVNEQYF.

This chain connects TRBV5-1 to TRBJ1-2; D remains unclear. The germline V gene encodes CDR1 SGHRS and CDR2 YFSETQ. The germline V and J ends were trimmed by 3 bases and 0 bases, with 9 bases remaining between them. The CDR3 totals 14 residues. CDR3 nucleotide sequence: TGCGCCAGCAGCTACGACGGGTCTAACTATGGCTACACCTTC. It codes for CASSYDGSNYGYTF. Drawing the rest from reference TRBV5-1 and TRBJ1-2, the complete variable domain is KAGVTQTPRYLIKTRGQQVTLSCSPISGHRSVSWYQQTPGQGLQFLFEYFSETQRNKGNFPGRFSGRQFSNSRSEMNVSTLELGDSALYLCASSYDGSNYGYTFGSGTRLTVV.

The chain combines TRBV6-4 with TRBJ1-4, with 9 bases aligning to TRBD1. The CDR3 has 13 amino acids. Germline CDR1 reads MRHNA; CDR2 reads SNTAGT. With 10 bases clipped from V and 8 bases from J, the junction kept 8 bases outside the gene matches. The CDR3 loop is CAKDRGRGEKLFF. The CDR3 DNA reads as TGTGCCAAGGACAGGGGACGAGGGGAAAAACTGTTTTTT.

V is TRBV10-3 and J is TRBJ2-3; TRBD2 matches 8 bases. The ends lost 0 bases at V and 4 bases at J; junction bases unmatched: 6. Germline V lookup: CDR1 ENHRY, CDR2 SYGVKD. This CDR3 comprises 16 residues. CDR3 sequence reads: CAISESRGGPADTQYF. In nucleotides, the CDR3 is TGTGCCATCAGTGAGTCACGGGGGGGCCCTGCAGATACGCAGTATTTT.

This rearrangement joins TRBV6-1 to TRBJ2-7; TRBD1 might be the D (6 bases). This CDR3 comprises 14 residues. With 2 bases removed from V and 3 bases from J, the gap between germline ends came to 11 bases. The germline gives CDR1 MNHNS, CDR2 SASEGT. CDR3 nucleotides: TGTGCCAGCAGTGAACTTGGACAGATCTACGAGCAGTACTTC. Translating gives CASSELGQIYEQYF.